This TCR beta chain was sequenced in a study of blood T cell repertoires in COVID-19 (TCRdb year 2020). About the study as a whole: Collaborator samples came from the United States, Italy and Spain and covered acute and convalescent phases of COVID-19. Where HLA class I and class II types were available, the types were taken from metadata supplied by the sample provider, not from assay-based typing. Subjects who had been exposed to COVID-19, were actively infected with it, or had recovered from it provided the deeply sampled blood TCRbeta repertoires that made up the dataset. The samples were drawn from two sources: the first 160 participants of the ongoing ImmuneRACE study, and some 1,300 subjects contributed by 6 global collaborators. A freely available public database, intended as a resource for researchers studying the immune response to SARS-CoV-2, is where the repertoires were released. The prospective study material was composed of cDNA or gDNA derived from T cells, B-cell-depleted T cells, or PBMCs. A de-identified subject ID, COVID-19 status, age in years and sex were almost always included in the sample metadata.

What the authors observed across the whole study: How much clinical and demographic metadata was included differed by source and by participant, and the metadata was provided uncurated.

The CDR3 sequence holds 13 residues, the cysteine and phenylalanine included. Here the CDR3 DNA is all that survives: 39 bases in frame from base 1. In the germline V gene (reference sequence), CDR1 corresponds to MNHEY and CDR2 to SMNVEV. A distance of 13 bases separates the germline ends of V and J, which lose 6 bases and 5 bases respectively. TCRbeta CDR3 regions were amplified from genomic DNA using the immunoSEQ Assay, a bias-controlled multiplex PCR. Concerning the study's data processing: The number of nucleated cells in each sample was estimated from the amplification of reference gene primers within the assay. To quantify the absolute abundance of each unique TCRbeta CDR3 rearrangement, sequence reads were collapsed and filtered. For each sample, productive Simpson clonality was calculated by taking the square root of Simpson's diversity index across productive rearrangements. TCRdb retrieved this table from immuneACCESS and kept in-frame rearrangements only. Not all clones are present; in checked studies, unresolved V genes account for under half, and no reason is known for the remainder. Clone size and the V and J calls come from that table; the DNA yielded D and trimming. Recorded for this sample are about 160,000 clones; about 88% of them occurred a single time. The top ten clonotypes cover about 18% of the sample.

Concerning this clone itself: Its specific antigen is unknown. Base-call qualities are not available, and no considerably larger clone is one nucleotide away.

The collaborating institutions used their own protocols to collect whole blood in K2EDTA tubes. For TCRbeta analysis, collaborators shipped samples as frozen whole blood, isolated PBMCs, or DNA extracted from either of those sample types. The sequenced sample was peripheral blood. The receptor comes from a man between 60 and 75 years old with active or convalescent COVID-19. Rearrangement joined TRBV27 to TRBJ1-2; no D gene is confidently identified. The CDR3 region has the sequence CASSTAGSYGYTF. Here is the DNA: TGTGCCAGCAGCACTGCAGGCTCTTATGGCTACACCTTC.